One sample yielded the 31 T cell receptor beta chains listed below, sequenced in a study of blood T cell repertoires in COVID-19. Some clones are missing from TCRdb's copy, which holds only in-frame ones; the method was immunoSEQ multiplex PCR. The sample gives roughly 280,000 clones, approximately 89% of which show up once; 1.5% to 2% is in the top ten. The sample was PBMCs or T cells enriched from blood (not recorded which). These receptors were obtained from a woman aged 55 to 70 who had recovered from COVID-19.

The V gene is TRBV5-1, the J gene TRBJ1-4; tentative D call: TRBD1 (5 bases). V shed 0 bases and J shed 8 bases, with 14 bases lying between them. This CDR3 comprises 15 residues. CDR1 and CDR2 from the germline V gene are SGHRS and YFSETQ. In nucleotides, the CDR3 is TGCGCCAGCAGCTTGGTTTGGGGGGTTCGCGAAAAACTGTTTTTT. Translated: CASSLVWGVREKLFF.

The gene calls are TRBV7-8 and TRBJ2-5; D may be TRBD2 (5 bases). Germline CDR1 is SGHVS and CDR2 is FQNEAQ. The CDR3 is 14 residues long. V shed 1 base and J shed 4 bases, with 10 bases lying between them. The CDR3 here is CASSLGLPPETQYF. The CDR3 DNA reads as TGTGCCAGCAGCTTAGGACTACCCCCAGAGACCCAGTACTTC.

The chain couples TRBV5-1 to TRBJ2-7, with 8 bases aligning to TRBD2. Germline V gene sequence: CDR1 SGHRS, CDR2 YFSETQ. After removal of 3 bases from V and 4 bases from J, the junction contained 6 bases not matched to a gene. The CDR3 has 14 amino acids. Here the CDR3 reads CASSSQRESYEQYF. The CDR3 nucleotides are TGCGCCAGCAGCTCCCAGCGGGAGAGTTACGAGCAGTACTTC.

This clone was seen just once. V gene TRBV19 combines with J gene TRBJ1-5; D uncertain. Germline values: CDR1 LNHDA, CDR2 SQIVND (reference sequence). The V gene lost 6 bases and the J gene lost 2 bases, with 14 bases spanning the gap. This CDR3 spans 15 amino acids. In nucleotides, the CDR3 is TGTGCCAGTAGAATGCCGGAGGGCGGCAATCAGCCCCAGCATTTT. It codes for CASRMPEGGNQPQHF.

CDR3 amino acids: CASSNGLAGNSYEQYF. Written as DNA, the CDR3 is TGTGCCAGCAGTAATGGACTAGCGGGGAACTCCTACGAGCAGTACTTC. The chain carries TRBV28 and TRBJ2-7; 12 bases fit TRBD2. Germline CDR1 is MDHEN and CDR2 is SYDVKM. J lost 0 bases, V lost 5 bases, and 5 bases had no gene match. The CDR3 is 16 amino acids.

This clone has just one count. This chain links TRBV9 with TRBJ2-7, with 11 nucleotides matching TRBD1. V lost 1 base and J lost 3; bases outside the gene matches: 3. Germline assignment: CDR1 SGDLS and CDR2 YYNGEE. The CDR3 covers 15 residues. Here the CDR3 reads CASSVTGTGGYEQYF. In DNA form, the CDR3 reads TGTGCCAGCAGCGTAACCGGGACAGGGGGCTACGAGCAGTACTTC.

As concerns this clone: It is unclear where the CDR3 begins or ends on the DNA, so no DNA is shown, and the CDR3 is as TCRdb lists it. The chain joins TRBV27 to TRBJ2-7; the table's D call, TRBD2, was not checked against the DNA. The CDR3 contains 15 residues when both ends are counted. Germline lookup yields CDR1 MNHEY and CDR2 SMNVEV (reference sequence). CDR3 protein: CASSLGTGGNYEQYF.

With regard to this clone: The same CDR3 also results from other DNA sequences found in this sample. The chain has TRBV5-1 and TRBJ2-2, with unresolved D. The CDR3 covers 13 residues. The germline gives CDR1 SGHRS, CDR2 YFSETQ. Trimming stripped 2 bases from V and 5 bases from J, with 7 bases between. CDR3 protein: CASSLDGTGELFF. The CDR3 DNA reads as TGCGCCAGCAGCTTAGACGGGACCGGGGAGCTGTTTTTT.

This chain links TRBV6-2 or TRBV6-3 with TRBJ2-4, with 9 bases matching TRBD1. V trimming: 4 bases; J trimming: 3 bases; junction bases outside the gene matches: 4. CDR1 and CDR2 (germline): MNHEY, SVGEGT. CDR3 length equals 15 residues. The CDR3 DNA follows: TGTGCCAGCAGTTTAGGGGACAGGGTCAAAAACATTCAGTACTTC. Translating it yields CASSLGDRVKNIQYF.

This rearrangement joins TRBV14 to TRBJ2-3; possible D gene TRBD2, 6 bases. Trimming pared 1 base from V and 4 bases from J, leaving 24 bases between. The CDR3 runs to 19 residues. Germline lookup yields CDR1 SGHDN and CDR2 FVKESK. Written as DNA, the CDR3 is TGTGCCAGCAGCCAAGGGTCGCGATTGGCGGGGCGTTGGGCAGATACGCAGTATTTT. Protein sequence: CASSQGSRLAGRWADTQYF.

The V and J genes are TRBV24-1 and TRBJ2-3; TRBD1 might be the D (5 bases). Germline V gene lookup returns CDR1 KGHDR and CDR2 SFDVKD. Deletions cut 9 bases from V and 5 bases from J, with 20 bases between. The CDR3 totals 15 residues. CDR3 DNA: TGTGCCACCGAAATAACATTAGGGGCAAAAGATACGCAGTATTTT. Translating it yields CATEITLGAKDTQYF.

The V and J genes are TRBV5-6 and TRBJ2-1; D is perhaps TRBD1 (5 bases). Germline V gene data show CDR1 as SGHDT and CDR2 as YYEEEE. CDR3 length equals 12 residues. V lost 7 bases to trimming and J lost 6 bases, with 11 bases between them. CDR3 nucleotide sequence: TGTGCCAGCGGCAGGGATTCCAATGAGCAGTTCTTC. Translation: CASGRDSNEQFF. The variable domain in full, with the rest retrieved from reference TRBV5-6 and TRBJ2-1, is DAGVTQSPTHLIKTRGQQVTLRCSPKSGHDTVSWYQQALGQGPQFIFQYYEEEERQRGNFPDRFSGHQFPNYSSELNVNALLLGDSALYLCASGRDSNEQFFGPGTRLTVL.

The chain has TRBV4-1 and TRBJ2-2; TRBD1 is a possible D gene (6 bases). The length of the CDR3 is 17 residues. In germline, CDR1 is MGHRA, CDR2 YSYEKL. Deletions cut 3 bases from V and 9 bases from J, with 23 bases between. The CDR3 region is CASSQFPEGELVWELFF. The CDR3 coding sequence is TGCGCCAGCAGCCAGTTCCCCGAGGGGGAACTTGTCTGGGAGCTGTTTTTT.

The rearrangement joins TRBV28 to TRBJ2-7; 8 bases line up with TRBD1. The CDR3 is 16 amino acids. Trimming removed 6 bases from V and 2 bases from J; junction bases left unmatched: 12. In germline, CDR1 is MDHEN, CDR2 SYDVKM. CDR3 amino acids: CASSYIVGQGTYEQYF. The CDR3 DNA is TGTGCCAGCAGCTACATAGTAGGACAGGGAACCTACGAGCAGTACTTC. The full variable domain, completed using reference TRBV28 and TRBJ2-7, is DVKVTQSSRYLVKRTGEKVFLECVQDMDHENMFWYRQDPGLGLRLIYFSYDVKMKEKGDIPEGYSVSREKKERFSLILESASTNQTSMYLCASSYIVGQGTYEQYFGPGTRLTVT.

This clone showed up just once. The gene calls are TRBV6-5 and TRBJ2-1; D not certain. CDR3 length: 11 residues. Trimming stripped 6 bases from V and 8 bases from J, with 8 bases between. Per germline, CDR1 MNHEY and CDR2 SVGAGI. The CDR3 protein is CASRRIDEQFF. CDR3 DNA: TGTGCCAGCAGGAGGATAGATGAGCAGTTCTTC.

V is TRBV18 and J is TRBJ1-2; D gene uncertain. V was pared by 2 bases and J by 2 bases, with 12 bases between. Germline V gene data show CDR1 as KGHSH and CDR2 as LQKENI. This CDR3 has 15 amino acids. CDR3 protein: CASSPWAVGNYGYTF. In DNA form, the CDR3 reads TGTGCCAGCTCACCATGGGCAGTTGGAAACTATGGCTACACCTTC.

The chain employs TRBV28 and TRBJ2-4; 11 bases agree with TRBD1. CDR3 length: 15 residues. J was trimmed by 2 bases and V by 9 bases; bases with no gene match: 6. From germline, CDR1 is MDHEN and CDR2 SYDVKM. The CDR3 loop reads CASTGQGATKNIQYF. The CDR3 bases are TGTGCCAGTACCGGACAGGGGGCAACCAAAAACATTCAGTACTTC.

This chain joins TRBV3-1 (or the pseudogene TRBV3-2) and TRBJ1-2; D is ambiguous. The CDR3 extends over 15 amino acids. V was cut by 4 bases and J by 5 bases, with 17 bases left in between. The germline V gene encodes CDR1 LGHDT and CDR2 YNNKEL (reference sequence). The CDR3 reads CASSPGRPGGYGYTF. Here the CDR3 DNA reads TGTGCCAGCAGCCCAGGACGACCCGGAGGATATGGCTACACCTTC.

The V and J genes are TRBV3-1 (or the pseudogene TRBV3-2) and TRBJ2-3; D might be TRBD2 (5 bases). The V gene's germline CDR1 is LGHDT and CDR2 YNNKEL (reference sequence). Deletions cut 2 bases from V and 2 bases from J, with 11 bases between. The CDR3 sequence is 15 residues long. This CDR3 is CASSQLPGYTDTQYF. The CDR3 DNA is TGTGCCAGCAGCCAACTCCCGGGGTACACAGATACGCAGTATTTT.

V and J are TRBV18 and TRBJ2-1, with 12 bases aligning to TRBD2. Per germline, CDR1 KGHSH and CDR2 LQKENI. V trimming: 6 bases; J trimming: 8 bases; junction bases outside the gene matches: 14. The CDR3 sequence is 17 residues long. CDR3 region: CASSLFLAGGPKDEQFF. Here the CDR3 DNA reads TGTGCCAGCTCTCTCTTTCTAGCGGGAGGGCCCAAGGATGAGCAGTTCTTC.

The V call is TRBV7-9, the J call TRBJ2-3; no firm D call. CDR1 and CDR2 from the germline V gene are SEHNR and FQNEAQ (reference sequence). Trimming took 3 bases from V and 6 from J, leaving 10 bases between them. The CDR3 is 13 residues long. The CDR3, as DNA: TGTGCCAGCAGCTTTTTCTCCGTGGATACGCAGTATTTT. Its protein product is CASSFFSVDTQYF.

The chain joins TRBV6-5 to TRBJ1-2; D might be TRBD1 (5 bases). Per germline, CDR1 MNHEY and CDR2 SVGAGI. V was trimmed by 6 bases and J by 7 bases, leaving 15 bases between them. This CDR3 comprises 13 residues. The CDR3 loop is CASSLPQGGGYTF. Here the CDR3 DNA reads TGTGCCAGCAGCTTGCCTCAGGGTGGTGGCTACACCTTC.

This chain connects TRBV24-1 to TRBJ2-5; 9 bases are shared with TRBD2. This CDR3 is built from 14 residues. Germline values: CDR1 KGHDR, CDR2 SFDVKD. V lost 5 bases and J lost 5; bases outside the gene matches: 5. In DNA form, the CDR3 reads TGTGCCACCAGTGGGGGCGGGGGGGCGGAGACCCAGTACTTC. It codes for CATSGGGGAETQYF.

This clone has only one observation. The rearrangement uses TRBV21-1 and TRBJ1-5. TRBV21-1 is classified as a pseudogene. The CDR3 totals 9 residues. The CDR3 bases are TGTGCAGCCCCTATTTCCCAGCATTTT. This sequence encodes CAAPISQHF.

The chain combines TRBV29-1 with TRBJ1-6; tentative D call: TRBD1 (5 bases). V gave up 6 bases and J gave up 7 bases, with 13 bases separating them. Germline V CDR1 and CDR2: SQVTM, ANQGSEA. The CDR3 runs 13 residues. The CDR3 sequence is CSVSETVNSPLHF. The CDR3 DNA sequence: TGCAGCGTATCAGAGACAGTAAATTCACCCCTCCACTTT.

The gene calls are TRBV7-3 and TRBJ2-7, with 12 bases matching TRBD1. This CDR3 has 15 residues. Losses at the gene ends were 0 bases for V and 4 bases for J; bases not matched to a gene: 1. In germline, CDR1 is SGHTA, CDR2 FQGTGA. The chain's CDR3 is CASSLTGQGAYEQYF. Written as DNA, the CDR3 is TGTGCCAGCAGCTTAACGGGACAGGGGGCATACGAGCAGTACTTC.

The chain has TRBV5-1 and TRBJ1-1; D gene ambiguous. CDR1 SGHRS and CDR2 YFSETQ come from the germline V gene. The length of the CDR3 is 15 residues. The germline V and J ends were trimmed by 4 bases and 1 base, with 14 bases remaining between them. CDR3: CASSVLGGSNTEAFF. The CDR3 coding sequence is TGCGCCAGCAGCGTTTTAGGAGGGTCGAACACTGAAGCTTTCTTT.

The J gene is TRBJ1-1, the V gene TRBV5-4; no clear D. Germline assignment: CDR1 SGHNT and CDR2 YYREEE (reference sequence). The CDR3 sequence is 15 residues long. V was trimmed by 4 bases and J by 2 bases, leaving 15 bases between them. In DNA form, the CDR3 reads TGTGCCAGCAGCCCTTTTTCCTACTCCAACACTGAAGCTTTCTTT. Its protein product is CASSPFSYSNTEAFF.

In DNA form, the CDR3 reads TGTGCCAGCAGCGTAGTGAGAGCGGGGATCAATGAGCAGTTCTTC. This translates into CASSVVRAGINEQFF. The chain combines TRBV9 with TRBJ2-1; 7 positions agree with TRBD2. This CDR3 is built from 15 residues. With 0 bases clipped from V and 6 bases from J, the junction kept 6 bases outside the gene matches. The V gene's germline CDR1 is SGDLS and CDR2 YYNGEE.

The gene calls are TRBV5-1 and TRBJ2-1; D unclear. CDR1 and CDR2 from the germline V gene are SGHRS and YFSETQ. V gave up 4 bases and J gave up 0 bases, with 11 bases separating them. The CDR3 consists of 15 residues. In DNA, the CDR3 is TGCGCCAGCAGCCTTTTTACAAGCTCCTACAATGAGCAGTTCTTC. It translates to CASSLFTSSYNEQFF.

The CDR3: CASSQASASGANVLTF. CDR3 sequence (DNA): TGTGCCAGCAGCCAAGCTAGCGCATCTGGGGCCAACGTCCTGACTTTC. This chain connects TRBV3-1 (or the pseudogene TRBV3-2) to TRBJ2-6; D perhaps matches TRBD2 (6 bases). The length of the CDR3 is 16 residues. Trimming removed 1 base from V and 1 base from J, with 8 bases in between. Germline CDR1 is LGHDT and CDR2 is YNNKEL (reference sequence).